The 3 T cell receptor beta chains listed next were all sequenced from one sample in a study of T cells in Graves' hyperthyroidism and ophthalmopathy. Template material for amplifying TCR beta CDR3 regions consisted of RNA transcripts. First-round RT-PCR with HTBI primers amplified the TCR CDR3 region. TCRdb re-analysed the multiplex PCR reads in MiXCR, keeping a single row per CDR3 protein. Seen here are hundreds of thousands of distinct CDR3 sequences, under 15% observed once, and the top ten hold approximately 4.3%. Sequencing was performed on blood. These receptors all stem from a woman aged 40 to 50 with Graves' ophthalmopathy.

This clonotype has ten or more counts. V and J are TRBV12-3 or TRBV12-4 and TRBJ2-4, with D perhaps given as TRBD1 or TRBD2 (5 bases each). V was clipped by 1 base and J by 3 bases, with 7 bases between them. CDR3 length: 14 amino acids. CDR3 bases: TGTGCCAGCAGTTTAGGTGGGGGCAAAAACATTCAGTACTTC. This gives the protein CASSLGGGKNIQYF.

This clonotype was recorded many times. The gene calls are TRBV4-1 and TRBJ2-7, with D hard to call. In germline, CDR1 is MGHRA, CDR2 YSYEKL. The CDR3 has 14 residues. Trimming left V 1 base short and J 1 base short, with 8 bases between. CDR3 sequence: CASSQAEQSYEQYF. The CDR3, as DNA: TGCGCCAGCAGCCAAGCCGAACAGTCCTACGAGCAGTACTTC.

Ten or more counts support this clonotype. This chain connects TRBV6-5 to TRBJ1-1; no definite D call. This CDR3 has 14 amino acids. The V gene's germline CDR1 is MNHEY and CDR2 SVGAGI. The V and J ends lost 2 bases and 4 bases respectively, with 11 bases between them. CDR3 DNA sequence: TGTGCCAGCAGTTACACATCAGTGGGCACTGAAGCTTTCTTT. Translation: CASSYTSVGTEAFF.